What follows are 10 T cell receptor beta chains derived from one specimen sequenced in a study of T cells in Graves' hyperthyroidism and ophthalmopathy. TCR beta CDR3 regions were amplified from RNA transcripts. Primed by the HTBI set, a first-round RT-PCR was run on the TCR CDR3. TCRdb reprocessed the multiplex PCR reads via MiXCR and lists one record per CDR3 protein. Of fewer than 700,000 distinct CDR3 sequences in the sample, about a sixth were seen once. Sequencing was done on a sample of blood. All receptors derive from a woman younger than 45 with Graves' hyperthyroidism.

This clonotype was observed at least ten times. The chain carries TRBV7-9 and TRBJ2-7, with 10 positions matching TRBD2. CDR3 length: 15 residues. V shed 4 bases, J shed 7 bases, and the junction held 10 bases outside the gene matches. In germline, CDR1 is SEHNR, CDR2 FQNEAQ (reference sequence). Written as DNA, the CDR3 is TGTGCCAGCAGCTCTTTCGGATCAGCGGGGGGGGAGCAGTACTTC. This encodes CASSSFGSAGGEQYF.

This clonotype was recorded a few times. The CDR3 sequence is CASSSWTSGGEVAQYF. CDR3 nucleotides: TGTGCCAGCAGTTCCTGGACTAGCGGGGGGGAGGTGGCGCAGTATTTT. The chain has TRBV28 and TRBJ2-3, with 15 bases identical to TRBD2. The CDR3 extends over 16 amino acids. Germline-derived CDR1 and CDR2 are MDHEN and SYDVKM. Unmatched junction bases numbered 9, after V lost 4 bases and J lost 10 bases.

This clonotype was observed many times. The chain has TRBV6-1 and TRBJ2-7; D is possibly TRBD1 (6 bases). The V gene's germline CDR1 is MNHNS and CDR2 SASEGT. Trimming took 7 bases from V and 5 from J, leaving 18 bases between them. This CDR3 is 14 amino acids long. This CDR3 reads CASIGGTSFDEQYF. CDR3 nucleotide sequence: TGTGCCAGCATTGGTGGGACAAGTTTTGACGAGCAGTACTTC.

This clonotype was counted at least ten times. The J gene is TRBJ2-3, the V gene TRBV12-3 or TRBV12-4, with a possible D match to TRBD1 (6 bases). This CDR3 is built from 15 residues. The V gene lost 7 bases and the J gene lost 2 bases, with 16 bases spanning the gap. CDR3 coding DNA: TGTGCCAGCAATGTGGACAGCGACTTCACAGATACGCAGTATTTT. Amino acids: CASNVDSDFTDTQYF.

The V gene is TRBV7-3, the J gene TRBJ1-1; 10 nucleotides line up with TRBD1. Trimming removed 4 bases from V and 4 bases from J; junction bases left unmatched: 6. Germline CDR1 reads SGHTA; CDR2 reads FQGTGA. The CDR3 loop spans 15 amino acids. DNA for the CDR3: TGTGCCAGCAGCTCAGGACAGGGGGGCGTCACTGAAGCTTTCTTT. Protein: CASSSGQGGVTEAFF.

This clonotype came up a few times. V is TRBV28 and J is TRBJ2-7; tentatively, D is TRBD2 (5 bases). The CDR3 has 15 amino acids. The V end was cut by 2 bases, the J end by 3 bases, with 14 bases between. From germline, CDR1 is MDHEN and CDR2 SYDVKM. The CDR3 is CASSLNGKASYEQYF. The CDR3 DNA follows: TGTGCCAGCAGTTTAAACGGGAAGGCGAGCTACGAGCAGTACTTC.

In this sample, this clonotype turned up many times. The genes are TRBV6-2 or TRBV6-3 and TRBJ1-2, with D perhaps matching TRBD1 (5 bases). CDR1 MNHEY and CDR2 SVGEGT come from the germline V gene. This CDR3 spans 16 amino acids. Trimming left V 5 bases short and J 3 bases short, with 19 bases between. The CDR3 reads CASSNGEYRGDYGYTF. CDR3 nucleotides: TGTGCCAGCAGTAACGGAGAGTATCGAGGGGACTATGGCTACACCTTC.

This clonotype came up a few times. CDR3 sequence reads: CASSPMGLAGEYETQYF. The DNA for the CDR3 is TGTGCCAGCAGCCCCATGGGACTAGCGGGAGAGTACGAGACCCAGTACTTC. This sequence joins TRBV7-2 and TRBJ2-5, with 14 bases matching TRBD2. V shed 5 bases, J shed 5 bases, and the junction held 10 bases outside the gene matches. This CDR3 is 17 amino acids long. CDR1 is SGHTA and CDR2 is FQGNSA in the germline V gene.

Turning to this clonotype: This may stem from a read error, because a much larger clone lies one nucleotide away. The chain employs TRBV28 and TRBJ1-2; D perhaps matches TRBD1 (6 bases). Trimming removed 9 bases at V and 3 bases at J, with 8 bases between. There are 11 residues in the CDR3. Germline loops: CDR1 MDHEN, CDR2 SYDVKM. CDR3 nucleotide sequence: TGTGCCAGACGGGGGCACTATGGCTACACCTTC. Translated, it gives CARRGHYGYTF.

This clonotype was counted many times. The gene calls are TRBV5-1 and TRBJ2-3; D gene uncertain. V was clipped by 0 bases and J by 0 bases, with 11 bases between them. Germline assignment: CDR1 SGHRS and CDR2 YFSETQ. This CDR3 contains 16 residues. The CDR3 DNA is TGCGCCAGCAGCTTGGGAGGAAGCCAAAGCACAGATACGCAGTATTTT. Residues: CASSLGGSQSTDTQYF.